This T cell receptor beta chain was documented in a study of blood T cell repertoires in COVID-19. On the study more broadly: Sites across the United States, Italy and Spain contributed samples from acute and convalescent COVID-19.

The CDR3 extends over 15 amino acids. The germline V gene has CDR1 SGHRS and CDR2 YFSETQ. V gave up 6 bases and J gave up 6 bases, with 18 bases separating them. This clone was counted a single time. Libraries were prepared by immunoSEQ multiplex PCR; TCRdb keeps only in-frame clonotypes and omits some of them. Here the sample spans 200,000 to 300,000 clones, 84% being singletons. V and J are TRBV5-1 and TRBJ2-2, with TRBD2 as a possible D gene (5 bases). Sequenced material: peripheral blood. The source is a man in his fifties or sixties with acute or convalescent COVID-19. The CDR3 region has the DNA TGCGCCAGCACCCAAAACCTGGGCGGGCCCGGGGAGCTGTTTTTT. It is translated as CASTQNLGGPGELFF.